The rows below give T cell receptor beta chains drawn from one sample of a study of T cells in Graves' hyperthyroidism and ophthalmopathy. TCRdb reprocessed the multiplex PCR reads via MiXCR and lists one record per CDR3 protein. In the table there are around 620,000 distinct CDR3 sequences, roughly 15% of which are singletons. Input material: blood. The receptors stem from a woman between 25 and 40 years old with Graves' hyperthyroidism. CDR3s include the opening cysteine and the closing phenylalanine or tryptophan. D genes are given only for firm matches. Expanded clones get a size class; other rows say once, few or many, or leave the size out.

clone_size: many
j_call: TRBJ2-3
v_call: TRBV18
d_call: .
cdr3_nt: TGTGCCAGCTCACCAGGCGGCACAGATACGCAGTATTTT
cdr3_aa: CASSPGGTDTQYF

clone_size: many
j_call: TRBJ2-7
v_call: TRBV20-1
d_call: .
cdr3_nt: TGCAGTGCTAGAGAGGACTTATCGGGCGAGCAGTACTTC
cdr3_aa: CSAREDLSGEQYF

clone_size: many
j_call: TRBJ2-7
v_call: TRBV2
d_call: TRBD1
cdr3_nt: TGTGCCAGCATGGGACAGGGGATCTACGAGCAGTACTTC
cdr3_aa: CASMGQGIYEQYF

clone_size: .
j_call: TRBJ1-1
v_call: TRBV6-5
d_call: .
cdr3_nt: TGTGCCAGCAGTTACTCAAGGGGGTCCACTGAAGCTTTCTTT
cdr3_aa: CASSYSRGSTEAFF

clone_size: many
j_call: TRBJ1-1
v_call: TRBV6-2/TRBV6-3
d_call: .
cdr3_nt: TGTGCCAGCAGTTCCCCGGGCCTCGCCACTGAAGCTTTCTTT
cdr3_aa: CASSSPGLATEAFF

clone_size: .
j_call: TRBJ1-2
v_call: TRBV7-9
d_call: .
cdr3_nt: TGTGCCAGCACCAGACCAGGGGACTATGGCTACACCTTC
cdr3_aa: CASTRPGDYGYTF

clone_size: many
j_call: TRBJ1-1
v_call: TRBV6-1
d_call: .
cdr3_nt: TGTGCCAGCAGTGAAGGCCTGGAGAACACTGAAGCTTTCTTT
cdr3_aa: CASSEGLENTEAFF

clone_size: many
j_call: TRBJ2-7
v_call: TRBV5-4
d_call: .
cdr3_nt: TGTGCCAGCAGCTTGCGGGCAGGGTCCTACGAGCAGTACTTC
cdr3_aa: CASSLRAGSYEQYF

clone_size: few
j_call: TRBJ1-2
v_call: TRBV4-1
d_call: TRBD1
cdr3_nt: TGCGCCAGCAGCCAAGTAACCGGGACAGGGGGAGGTGGCTACACCTTC
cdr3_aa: CASSQVTGTGGGGYTF

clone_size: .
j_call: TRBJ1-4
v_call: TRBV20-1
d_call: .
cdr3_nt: TGCAGTGCTAGAGTTGGGCAGTTAAATGAAAAACTGTTTTTT
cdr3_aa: CSARVGQLNEKLFF

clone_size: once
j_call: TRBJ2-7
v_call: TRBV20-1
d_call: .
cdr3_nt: TGCAGTGCTAGCGGGAGTGGCTACGAGCAGTACTTC
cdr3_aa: CSASGSGYEQYF

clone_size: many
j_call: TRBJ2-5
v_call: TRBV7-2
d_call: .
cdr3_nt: TGTGCCAGCAGCTTAGTCTTCGGGGAGACCCAGTACTTC
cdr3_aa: CASSLVFGETQYF

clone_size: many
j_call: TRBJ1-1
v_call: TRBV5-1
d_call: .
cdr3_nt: TGCGCCAGCAGCTTGGACGGGCCCACTGAAGCTTTCTTT
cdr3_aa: CASSLDGPTEAFF

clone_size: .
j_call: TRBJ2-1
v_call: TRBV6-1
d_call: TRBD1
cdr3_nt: TGTGCCAGCAACTACAGGGGGTATGAGCAGTTCTTC
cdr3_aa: CASNYRGYEQFF

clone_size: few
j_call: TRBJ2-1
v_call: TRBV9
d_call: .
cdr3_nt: TGTGCCAGCAGCGTGGGGGTTTACAATGAGCAGTTCTTC
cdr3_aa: CASSVGVYNEQFF

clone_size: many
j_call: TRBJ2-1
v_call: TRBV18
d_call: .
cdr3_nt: TGTGCCAGCTCACCAGGGATAGCACAAAATGAGCAGTTCTTC
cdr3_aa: CASSPGIAQNEQFF

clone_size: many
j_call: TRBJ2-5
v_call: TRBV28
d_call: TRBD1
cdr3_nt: TGTGCCAGCAGTTTACCGACAGGGCGAAGGGAGACCCAGTACTTC
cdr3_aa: CASSLPTGRRETQYF

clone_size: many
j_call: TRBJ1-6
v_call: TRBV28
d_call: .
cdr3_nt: TGTGCCAGCAGCCCACCTAGCCCTCCGGGGGCACCCCTCCACTTT
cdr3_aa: CASSPPSPPGAPLHF

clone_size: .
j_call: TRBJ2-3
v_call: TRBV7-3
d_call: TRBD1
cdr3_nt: TGTGCCAGCAGCTTAAAGGCGAAGGGAAGGGGACAGGGGAGGGATACGCAGTATTTT
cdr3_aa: CASSLKAKGRGQGRDTQYF

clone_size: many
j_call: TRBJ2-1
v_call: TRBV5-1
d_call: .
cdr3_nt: TGCGCCAGTTCCCCGGGGGCGGCTAGGGATGAGCAGTTCTTC
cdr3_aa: CASSPGAARDEQFF

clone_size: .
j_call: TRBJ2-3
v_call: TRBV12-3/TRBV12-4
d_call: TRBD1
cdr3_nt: TGTGCCAGCAACCTACCGGGACAGGTCACAGATACGCAGTATTTT
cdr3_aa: CASNLPGQVTDTQYF

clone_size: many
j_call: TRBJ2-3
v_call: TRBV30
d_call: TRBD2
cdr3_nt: TGTGCCTGGAGTGTGGGAGCGGGAGGGTCCACAGATACGCAGTATTTT
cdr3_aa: CAWSVGAGGSTDTQYF

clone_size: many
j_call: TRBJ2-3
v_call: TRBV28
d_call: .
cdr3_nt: TGTGCCAGCAGCTTCGAGACTAAGGGAGATACGCAGTATTTT
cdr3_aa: CASSFETKGDTQYF

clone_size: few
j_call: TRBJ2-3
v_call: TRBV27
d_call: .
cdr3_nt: TGTGCCAGCAGTTTTGATAGGGTCACAGATACGCAGTATTTT
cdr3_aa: CASSFDRVTDTQYF

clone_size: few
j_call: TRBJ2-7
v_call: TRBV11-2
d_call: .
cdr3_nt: TGTGCCAGCAGCTCTCTGGCAGGGTGGAACTACGAGCAGTACTTC
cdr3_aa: CASSSLAGWNYEQYF

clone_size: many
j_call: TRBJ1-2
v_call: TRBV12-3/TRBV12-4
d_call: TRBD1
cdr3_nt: TGTGCCAGCAGTGCGGACAGGACCTGGGGCTACACCTTC
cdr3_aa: CASSADRTWGYTF

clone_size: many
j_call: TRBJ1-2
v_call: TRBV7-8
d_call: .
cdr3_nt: TGTGCCAGCAGCTTAAATGGGGCCCTGACAGGTCTCAACAACTATGGCTACACCTTC
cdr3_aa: CASSLNGALTGLNNYGYTF

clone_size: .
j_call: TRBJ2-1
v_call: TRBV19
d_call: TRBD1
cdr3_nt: TGTGCCAGTAGAGATGGGACAGGGGGTAATGAGCAGTTCTTC
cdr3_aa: CASRDGTGGNEQFF

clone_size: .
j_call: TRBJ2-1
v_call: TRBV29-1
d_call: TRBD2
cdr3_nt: TGCAGCGTTGATCGAGCGGGAGGCCTTCAGTTCTTC
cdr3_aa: CSVDRAGGLQFF

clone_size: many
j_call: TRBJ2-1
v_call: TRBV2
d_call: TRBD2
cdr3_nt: TGTGCCAGCAGCTCCCTAGCGGGACTCTCTGAGCAGTTCTTC
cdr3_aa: CASSSLAGLSEQFF

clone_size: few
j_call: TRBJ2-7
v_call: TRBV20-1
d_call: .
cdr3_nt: TGCAGTGCTAGAGATCTCAGGGGAGTCGAATCCTACGAGCAGTACTTC
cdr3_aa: CSARDLRGVESYEQYF

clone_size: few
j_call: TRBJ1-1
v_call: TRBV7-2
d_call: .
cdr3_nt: TGTGCCAGCAGCTTTATAGGTGGTGGCACTGAAGCTTTCTTT
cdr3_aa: CASSFIGGGTEAFF

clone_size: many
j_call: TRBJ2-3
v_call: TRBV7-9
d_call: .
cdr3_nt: TGTGCCAGCAGCTTAGGGGGGCCACCCGCGGATACGCAGTATTTT
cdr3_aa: CASSLGGPPADTQYF

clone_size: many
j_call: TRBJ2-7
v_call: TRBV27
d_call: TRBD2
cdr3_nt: TGTGCCAGCAGTTTCGCGCTCCTAGCGGGAGCCCACGAGCAGTACTTC
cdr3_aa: CASSFALLAGAHEQYF

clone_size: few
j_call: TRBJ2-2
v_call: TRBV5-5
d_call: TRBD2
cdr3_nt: TGTGCCAGCAGCTTGCGACTAGCGGGCTCGAACACCGGGGAGCTGTTTTTT
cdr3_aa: CASSLRLAGSNTGELFF

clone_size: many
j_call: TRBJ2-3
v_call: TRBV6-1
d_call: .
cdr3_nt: TGTGCCAGCAGTGAAGCAGGGTTTACCAATACGCAGTATTTT
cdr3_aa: CASSEAGFTNTQYF

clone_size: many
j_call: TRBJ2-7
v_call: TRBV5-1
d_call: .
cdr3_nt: TGCGCCAGCAGCTTGTTCGGACGATACGAGCAGTACTTC
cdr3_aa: CASSLFGRYEQYF

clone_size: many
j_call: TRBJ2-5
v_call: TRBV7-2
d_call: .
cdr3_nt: TGTGCCAGCAGCATAACTGGACAGTCAGAGACCCAGTACTTC
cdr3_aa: CASSITGQSETQYF

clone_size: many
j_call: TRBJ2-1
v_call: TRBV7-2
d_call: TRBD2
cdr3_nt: TGTGCCAGCAGCTTGGCCCCTAGCGGTACCTTATACAATGAGCAGTTCTTC
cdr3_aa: CASSLAPSGTLYNEQFF

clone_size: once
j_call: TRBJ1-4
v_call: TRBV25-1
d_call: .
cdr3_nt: TGTGCCAGCTCACTGGACACAAGTAATGAAAAACTGTTTTTT
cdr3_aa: CASSLDTSNEKLFF

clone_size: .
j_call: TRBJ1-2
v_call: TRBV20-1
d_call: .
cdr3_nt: TGCAGTGCTCTCCCGGGACACCTGTATGGCTACACCTTC
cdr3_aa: CSALPGHLYGYTF

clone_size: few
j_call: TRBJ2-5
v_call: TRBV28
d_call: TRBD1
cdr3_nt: TGTGCCAGCAGGGGACAGGGGACTGGAGAGACCCAGTACTTC
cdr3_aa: CASRGQGTGETQYF

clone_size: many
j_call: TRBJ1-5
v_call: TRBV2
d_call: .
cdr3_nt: TGTGCCAGCAGTGAAATAACAGTCAATCAGCCCCAGCATTTT
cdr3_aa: CASSEITVNQPQHF

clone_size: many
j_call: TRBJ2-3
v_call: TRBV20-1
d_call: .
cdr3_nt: TGCAGTGCTGAACTTCAAGATACGCAGTATTTT
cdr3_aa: CSAELQDTQYF

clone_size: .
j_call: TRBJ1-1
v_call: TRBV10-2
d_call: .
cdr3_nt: TGCGCCAGCGGGGATAGTCTCGGGGTGGGGAACACTGAAGCTTTCTTT
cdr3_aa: CASGDSLGVGNTEAFF

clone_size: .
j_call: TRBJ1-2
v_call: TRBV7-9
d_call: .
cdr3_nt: TGTGCCAGCACCCGAGCCAGCATTTCCTATGGCTACACCTTC
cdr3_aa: CASTRASISYGYTF

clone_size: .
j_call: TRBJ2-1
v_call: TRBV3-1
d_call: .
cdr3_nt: TGTGCCAGCAGCCAATCCAGCGGTGGGCATTTCTTC
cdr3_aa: CASSQSSGGHFF

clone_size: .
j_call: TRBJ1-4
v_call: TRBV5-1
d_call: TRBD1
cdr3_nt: TGCGCCAGCAGCTTTTCGGGACAGACAACTAATGAAAAACTGTTTTTT
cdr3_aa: CASSFSGQTTNEKLFF

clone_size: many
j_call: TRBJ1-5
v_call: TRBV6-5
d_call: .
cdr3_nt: TGTGCCAGCAGTTACGTGGGGGATGGTCAGCCCCAGCATTTT
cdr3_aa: CASSYVGDGQPQHF